The 17 T cell receptor beta chains below were found in one sample sequenced in a study of human T cells and chemical hapten exposure. Time point described: patch test 3, about 24 weeks after DPC sensitization. The treatment: therapeutic diphenylcyclopropenone sensitization with weekly scalp DPC. One entry per CDR3 protein, called by TCRdb with MiXCR from the RACE reads. The sample has roughly 130,000 distinct CDR3 sequences, about 11% seen once. Sample: whole blood, taken in connection with sensitization to the hapten diphenylcyclopropenone (DPC). These receptors were taken from a woman aged 50 to 60 with alopecia areata. Some clones in this sample may be carry-over from other donors' samples.

Only a few counts were recorded for this clonotype. The chain links TRBV6-1 to TRBJ1-1; no definite D call. The germline V gene has CDR1 MNHNS and CDR2 SASEGT. Trimming stripped 4 bases from V and 3 bases from J, with 6 bases between. This CDR3 is 12 amino acids long. The CDR3 loop reads CASSAGYTEAFF. The CDR3 DNA reads TGTGCCAGCAGTGCCGGCTACACTGAAGCTTTCTTT.

This clonotype was detected only a few times. This chain joins TRBV10-3 and TRBJ2-3; 8 nucleotides agree with TRBD2. V lost 6 bases and J lost 2; bases outside the gene matches: 10. CDR3 length equals 16 residues. CDR1 ENHRY and CDR2 SYGVKD come from the germline V gene. The CDR3 here is CAISPRTGGDTDTQYF. In nucleotides, the CDR3 is TGTGCCATCAGCCCCAGGACGGGAGGGGACACAGATACGCAGTATTTT.

The chain uses TRBV6-1 and TRBJ2-4, with D perhaps matching TRBD1 (5 bases). There are 17 residues in the CDR3. V lost 1 base and J 0 bases, leaving 13 bases between the germline ends. Germline V gene data show CDR1 as MNHNS and CDR2 as SASEGT. The CDR3 DNA is TGTGCCAGCAGTGAAGAGGTGACAGCCTTAGCCAAAAACATTCAGTACTTC. It is translated as CASSEEVTALAKNIQYF.

The chain recombines TRBV9 with TRBJ1-2; D is unclear. The germline V gene has CDR1 SGDLS and CDR2 YYNGEE. The ends were cut back, 0 bases at V and 1 base at J, with 16 bases in the middle. The CDR3 runs to 17 residues. This CDR3 reads CASSVVLAGNCNYGYTF. The CDR3, as DNA: TGTGCCAGCAGCGTAGTCTTGGCTGGAAACTGTAACTATGGCTACACCTTC. The full variable domain, in which reference TRBV9 and TRBJ1-2 provide the parts outside the CDR3, is DSGVTQTPKHLITATGQRVTLRCSPRSGDLSVYWYQQSLDQGLQFLIQYYNGEERAKGNILERFSAQQFPDLHSELNLSSLELGDSALYFCASSVVLAGNCNYGYTFGSGTRLTVV.

The chain recombines TRBV3-1 with TRBJ1-4; D call uncertain. The CDR3 contains 15 residues. Germline CDR1 reads LGHDT; CDR2 reads YNNKEL (reference sequence). Trimming left V 5 bases short and J 4 bases short, with 14 bases between. The CDR3 loop is CASSEAAGINEKLFF. In nucleotides, the CDR3 is TGTGCCAGCAGCGAGGCGGCGGGAATTAATGAAAAACTGTTTTTT.

The table lists this clonotype with a few counts. The genes are TRBV12-3 or TRBV12-4 and TRBJ2-3; 9 bases align to TRBD2. This CDR3 has 15 residues. Losses at the gene ends were 4 bases for V and 5 bases for J; bases not matched to a gene: 7. CDR3 sequence reads: CASSSSGGWQDTQYF. CDR3 in DNA: TGTGCCAGCAGTTCCAGCGGGGGGTGGCAAGATACGCAGTATTTT.

The chain combines TRBV20-1 with TRBJ2-7, with TRBD2 identical over 9 bases. The junction had 8 bases not matched to a gene; V was cut back by 0 bases and J by 5 bases. The CDR3 loop spans 15 amino acids. Germline V gives CDR1 DFQATT, CDR2 SNEGSKA (reference sequence). CDR3 protein: CSARDPSGGFHEQYF. The CDR3 DNA sequence: TGCAGTGCTAGAGACCCCAGCGGGGGGTTCCACGAGCAGTACTTC.

This clonotype was seen at least ten times. The chain uses TRBV10-3 and TRBJ1-5; 10 nucleotides align to TRBD1. CDR1 is ENHRY and CDR2 is SYGVKD in the germline V gene. CDR3 size: 14 residues. With V trimmed by 6 bases and J by 2 bases, 1 base remained unmatched. As DNA, the CDR3 is TGTGCCATCAGCGGACAGGGGGGCAATCAGCCCCAGCATTTT. It specifies CAISGQGGNQPQHF.

This sequence joins TRBV5-6 and TRBJ1-5, with D unresolved. Trimming pared 4 bases from V and 3 bases from J, leaving 11 bases between. CDR1 and CDR2 from the germline V gene are SGHDT and YYEEEE. The CDR3 loop spans 14 amino acids. This chain's CDR3 is CASSRSGHNQPQHF. DNA for the CDR3: TGTGCCAGCAGCCGCTCAGGTCACAATCAGCCCCAGCATTTT. Based on the CDR3 plus reference TRBV5-6 and TRBJ1-5, the full variable domain is DAGVTQSPTHLIKTRGQQVTLRCSPKSGHDTVSWYQQALGQGPQFIFQYYEEEERQRGNFPDRFSGHQFPNYSSELNVNALLLGDSALYLCASSRSGHNQPQHFGDGTRLSIL.

V gene TRBV3-1 combines with J gene TRBJ2-1, with TRBD1 as a possible D gene (6 bases). Germline CDR1 LGHDT, CDR2 YNNKEL (reference sequence). CDR3 length equals 15 residues. V was cut by 0 bases and J by 5 bases, with 11 bases left in between. In DNA form, the CDR3 reads TGTGCCAGCAGCCAAGATCTAGCAGGGGACAATGAGCAGTTCTTC. Its protein product is CASSQDLAGDNEQFF.

The rearrangement uses TRBV29-1 and TRBJ2-7; perhaps TRBD1 as D (6 bases). This CDR3 spans 13 amino acids. V lost 4 bases and J lost 0, with 10 bases in between. The V gene's germline CDR1 is SQVTM and CDR2 ANQGSEA. DNA of the CDR3: TGCAGCGTTGGGGACACCCGCTCCTACGAGCAGTACTTC. This gives the protein CSVGDTRSYEQYF.

This clonotype appeared a few times. This chain's CDR3 is CASSSSTNEKLFF. CDR3 nucleotide sequence: TGTGCCAGCAGCTCTTCAACTAATGAAAAACTGTTTTTT. The chain carries TRBV7-2 and TRBJ1-4; D is unresolved. Per the germline V gene, CDR1 is SGHTA and CDR2 is FQGNSA. Trimming removed 4 bases at V and 0 bases at J, with 3 bases between. The CDR3 covers 13 residues.

This chain uses TRBV21-1 with TRBJ1-6; TRBD1 was called by the table and not checked on the DNA. TRBV21-1 is an annotated pseudogene. The CDR3 covers 12 residues. CDR3 sequence: CASSTGHPPLHF. The CDR3 bases are TGTGCCAGCAGCACGGGACACCCACCCCTCCACTTT.

The V call is TRBV15, the J call TRBJ2-3, with 10 bases fitting TRBD2. Looked up from germline, CDR1 is LNHNV and CDR2 is YYDKDF (reference sequence). After removal of 1 base from V and 5 bases from J, the junction contained 3 bases not matched to a gene. CDR3 size: 15 residues. CDR3 loop: CATSRVASGRDTQYF. In DNA, the CDR3 is TGTGCCACCAGCAGAGTGGCTAGCGGGAGAGATACGCAGTATTTT.

V usage is TRBV5-1 and J usage is TRBJ2-3, with 9 bases fitting TRBD2. CDR1 is SGHRS and CDR2 is YFSETQ in the germline V gene. V shed 7 bases and J 4 bases; nucleotides not matched to a gene: 7. The CDR3 totals 14 residues. This chain's CDR3 is CASGGASGADTQYF. In nucleotides, the CDR3 is TGCGCCAGCGGGGGGGCTAGCGGGGCAGATACGCAGTATTTT.

This clonotype showed up just a few times. The V call is TRBV20-1, the J call TRBJ2-7; the D gene is possibly TRBD2 (5 bases). The CDR3 is 15 residues long. Trimming stripped 6 bases from V and 0 bases from J, with 18 bases between. The germline CDR1 and CDR2 sequences are DFQATT and SNEGSKA (reference sequence). CDR3: CSAALSGFPSYEQYF. CDR3 coding DNA: TGCAGTGCCGCCCTATCGGGGTTCCCCTCCTACGAGCAGTACTTC.

The chain is built from TRBV6-5 and TRBJ1-2, with 7 bases aligning to TRBD1. Germline CDR1 and CDR2: MNHEY and SVGAGI. The CDR3 runs to 17 residues. The V segment lost 2 bases and the J segment 3 bases; nucleotides outside the gene matches: 12. The CDR3 region is CASSYVEGAPKYYGYTF. The CDR3 nucleotides are TGTGCCAGCAGTTACGTGGAGGGGGCGCCGAAATACTATGGCTACACCTTC.